The sequence of this TCR beta chain was determined in a study of OX40 agonist ivuxolimab in advanced cancers. The overall study: A male proportion of about 84% was recorded, with mean age roughly 62 years and range roughly 20 to 85.

Concerning this clone: As yet, its antigen is unknown. At one boundary the junction diverges from the germline segment, which might be a read error.

This table comes from immunoSEQ multiplex PCR, and its TCRdb copy is limited to in-frame clones, with some not included. The data show 75,000 to 100,000 clones, with roughly 93% seen just once and about 0.7% held by the top ten. Study-wide results and limits: By week 6 at 0.1 to 3.0 mg/kg, blood CD4+ and CD8+ T cells had expanded clonally. Relative to CD4+ cells, CD8+ T cells on average had more expanded clones.

The V gene's germline CDR1 is MNHNY and CDR2 SVGAGI (reference sequence). This CDR3 is built from 14 residues. The J gene is TRBJ2-1, the V gene TRBV6-6; TRBD2 is a possible D gene (5 bases). The specimen was CD4+ or CD8+ T cells sorted from blood, collected in a trial of the OX40 agonist ivuxolimab. The clonotype was recovered from an adult with an advanced solid tumor such as melanoma, head and neck, liver or kidney cancer. The CDR3: CASTPGVPYDEQFF. CDR3 coding DNA: TGTGCCAGCACCCCCGGGGTTCCCTACGATGAGCAGTTCTTC.